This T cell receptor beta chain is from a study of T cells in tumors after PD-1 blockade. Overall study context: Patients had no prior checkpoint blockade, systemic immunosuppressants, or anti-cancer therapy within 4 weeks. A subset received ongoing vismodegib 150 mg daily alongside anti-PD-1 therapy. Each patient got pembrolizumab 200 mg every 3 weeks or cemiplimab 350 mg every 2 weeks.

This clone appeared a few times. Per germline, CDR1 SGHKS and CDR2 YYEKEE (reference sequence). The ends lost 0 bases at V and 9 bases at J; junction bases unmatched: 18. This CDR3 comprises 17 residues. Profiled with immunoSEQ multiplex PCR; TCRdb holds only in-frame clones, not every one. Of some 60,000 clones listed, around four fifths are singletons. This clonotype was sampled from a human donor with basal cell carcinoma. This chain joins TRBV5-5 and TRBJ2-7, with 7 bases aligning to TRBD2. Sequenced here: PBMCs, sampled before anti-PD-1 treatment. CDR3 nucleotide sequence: TGTGCCAGCAGCTTGGAGGGTAAACCCGTGGGAGGGGCTCTGCAGTACTTC. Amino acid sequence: CASSLEGKPVGGALQYF.